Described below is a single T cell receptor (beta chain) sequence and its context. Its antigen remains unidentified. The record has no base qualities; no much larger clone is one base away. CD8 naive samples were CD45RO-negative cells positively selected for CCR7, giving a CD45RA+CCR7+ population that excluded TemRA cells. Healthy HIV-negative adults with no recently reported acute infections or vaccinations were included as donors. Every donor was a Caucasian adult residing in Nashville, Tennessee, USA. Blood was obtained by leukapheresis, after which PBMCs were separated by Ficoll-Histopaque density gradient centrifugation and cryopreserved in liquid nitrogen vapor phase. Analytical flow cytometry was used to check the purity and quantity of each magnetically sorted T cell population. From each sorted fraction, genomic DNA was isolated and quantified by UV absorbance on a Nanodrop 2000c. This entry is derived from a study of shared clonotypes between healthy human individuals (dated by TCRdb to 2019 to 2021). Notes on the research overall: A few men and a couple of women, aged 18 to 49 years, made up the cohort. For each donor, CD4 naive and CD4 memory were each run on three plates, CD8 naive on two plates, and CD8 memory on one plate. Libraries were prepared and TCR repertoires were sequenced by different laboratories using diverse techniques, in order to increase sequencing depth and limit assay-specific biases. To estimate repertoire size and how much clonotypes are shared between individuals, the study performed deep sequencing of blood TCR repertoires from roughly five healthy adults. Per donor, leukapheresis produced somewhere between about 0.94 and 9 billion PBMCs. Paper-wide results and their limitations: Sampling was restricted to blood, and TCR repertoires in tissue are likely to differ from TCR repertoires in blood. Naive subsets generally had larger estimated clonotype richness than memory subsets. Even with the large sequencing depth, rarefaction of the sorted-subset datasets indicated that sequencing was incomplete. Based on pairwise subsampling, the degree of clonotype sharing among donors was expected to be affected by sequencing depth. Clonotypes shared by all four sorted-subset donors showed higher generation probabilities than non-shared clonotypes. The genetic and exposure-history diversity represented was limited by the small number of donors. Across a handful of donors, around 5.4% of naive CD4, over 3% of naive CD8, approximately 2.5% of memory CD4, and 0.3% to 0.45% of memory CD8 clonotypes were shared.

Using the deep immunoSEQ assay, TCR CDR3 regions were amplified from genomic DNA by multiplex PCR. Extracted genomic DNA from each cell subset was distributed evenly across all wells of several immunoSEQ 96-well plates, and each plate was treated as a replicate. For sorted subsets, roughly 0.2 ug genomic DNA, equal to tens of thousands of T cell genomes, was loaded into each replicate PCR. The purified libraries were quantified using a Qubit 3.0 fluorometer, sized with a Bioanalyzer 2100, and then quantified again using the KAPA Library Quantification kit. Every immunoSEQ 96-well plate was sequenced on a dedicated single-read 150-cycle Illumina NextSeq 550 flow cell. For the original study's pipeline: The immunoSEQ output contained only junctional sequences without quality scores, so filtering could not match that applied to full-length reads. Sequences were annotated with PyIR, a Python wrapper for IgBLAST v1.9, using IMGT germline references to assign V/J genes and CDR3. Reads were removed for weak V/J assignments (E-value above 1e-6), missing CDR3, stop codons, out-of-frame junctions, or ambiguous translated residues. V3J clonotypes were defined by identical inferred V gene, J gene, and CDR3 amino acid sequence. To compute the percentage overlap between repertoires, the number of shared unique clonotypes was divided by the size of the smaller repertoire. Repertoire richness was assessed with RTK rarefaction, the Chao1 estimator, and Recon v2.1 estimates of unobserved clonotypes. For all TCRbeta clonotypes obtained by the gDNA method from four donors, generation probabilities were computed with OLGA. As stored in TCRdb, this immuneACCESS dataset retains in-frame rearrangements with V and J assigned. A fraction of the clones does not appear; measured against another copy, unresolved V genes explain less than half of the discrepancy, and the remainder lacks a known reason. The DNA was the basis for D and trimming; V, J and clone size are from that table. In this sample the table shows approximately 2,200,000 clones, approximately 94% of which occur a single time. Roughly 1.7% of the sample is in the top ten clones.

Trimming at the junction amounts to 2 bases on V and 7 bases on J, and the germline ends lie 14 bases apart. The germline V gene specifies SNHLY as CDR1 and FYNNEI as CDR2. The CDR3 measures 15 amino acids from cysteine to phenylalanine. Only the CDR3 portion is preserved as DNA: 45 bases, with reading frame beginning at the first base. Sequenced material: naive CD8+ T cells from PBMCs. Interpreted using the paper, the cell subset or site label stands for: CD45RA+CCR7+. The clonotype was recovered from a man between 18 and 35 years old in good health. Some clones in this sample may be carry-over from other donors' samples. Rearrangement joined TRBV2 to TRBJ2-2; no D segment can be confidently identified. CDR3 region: CASSESPPGGGELFF. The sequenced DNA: TGTGCCAGCAGTGAAAGCCCCCCGGGCGGCGGGGAGCTGTTTTTT.